This T cell receptor beta chain was sequenced in a study of identical twins. This clonotype came up many times. Its antigen is undetermined. The CDR3 covers 14 residues. Germline-derived CDR1 and CDR2 are SQVTM and ANQGSEA. Trimming removed 6 bases at V and 6 bases at J, with 20 bases between. MiXCR was run by TCRdb on the 5' RACE reads, yielding one entry per CDR3 protein. The sample consists of hundreds of thousands of distinct CDR3 sequences, more than 8% of them appearing once. Study-level findings and limits: Modelling approaches yielded underestimates of out-of-frame TCR alpha sharing between monozygotic twins. The study reached conclusions through statistical analysis that was cross-sectional, not following the same donors.

In addition, the sample was reused for a study of yellow fever vaccine responses in identical twins.

This chain uses TRBV29-1 with TRBJ1-1, with D perhaps TRBD1 (5 bases). What was sequenced was CD8+ T cells sorted from blood. This clonotype originated in a woman between 18 and 29 years old in good health. The CDR3 DNA reads as TGCAGCGTATTGCAGGGAGGGAGTGAGTCTGAAGCTTTCTTT. It translates to CSVLQGGSESEAFF.